The sequence of this T cell receptor beta chain was determined in a study of T cells in Graves' hyperthyroidism and ophthalmopathy (dated by TCRdb to the late 2010s). Regarding the research as a whole: Peripheral blood samples were taken at initial diagnosis, before any treatment was given. To identify distinguishing TCR V-J signatures, a discovery cohort of 90 to 100 patients was used, comprising some 45 with Graves' ophthalmopathy and about 59 with stable Graves' hyperthyroidism. Prospective prediction of ophthalmopathy was tested in an independent validation cohort of approximately 18 hyperthyroidism patients and around 16 patients who later progressed to ophthalmopathy. The 95 to 100 discovery patients were divided at random into training and test sets in a 7:3 ratio. In addition, the study compared T-cell repertoires in thyroid tissue and in blood from about six Graves' hyperthyroidism patients. After sampling, hyperthyroidism patients received methimazole starting at 30 mg daily, and ophthalmopathy patients received high-dose intravenous methylprednisolone. The paper reports TCR Vbeta CDR3 sequencing of some 140 peripheral blood samples: around 45 ophthalmopathy, approximately 74 hyperthyroidism and 17 progressor patients.

Graves' hyperthyroidism was defined as stable when no progression to ophthalmopathy occurred over 18 months of follow-up. Hyperthyroidism patients were aged 18 to 65 years and newly diagnosed, with disease duration of less than 2 months. Exclusion was applied to patients with uncontrolled infections, other autoimmune diseases, pregnancy or lactation. Diagnoses were based on clinical symptoms, serum thyroxine and TRAb, thyroid ultrasound and orbital computed tomography. Ficoll-Paque density gradient centrifugation was used to isolate PBMCs from under 11 ml of fresh peripheral blood. Total RNA was extracted using Trizol reagent, and RNA quality was assessed on an Agilent 2100 Bioanalyzer. As to this clonotype: What antigen it recognizes has not been identified. No quality values exist for individual bases; no much larger clone is one base distant.

Study-wide findings and limitations: Sample size was not statistically predetermined, and investigators were not blinded to group allocation. In validation, the model predicted progression to ophthalmopathy a median of roughly 6.2 months before onset, with about 71% sensitivity and just under 75% specificity. Most expanded thyroid clonotypes (frequency above 0.001) were also detected in blood, suggesting blood repertoires may reflect thyroid immune responses. A model built on a 13 V-J signature distinguished ophthalmopathy from stable hyperthyroidism, reaching about 89% sensitivity and about 81% specificity in cross-validation and 80%/75% in testing.

CDR1 and CDR2, looked up from the germline V gene, are SQVTM and ANQGSEA. The germline V end is reduced by 4 bases and the J end by 4 bases; junction bases left unmatched: 8. The CDR3, from cysteine to phenylalanine, totals 14 residues. Left in the record is the CDR3 DNA by itself, 42 bases read in frame from the first base. The TCR beta CDR3 regions were amplified from RNA transcripts. The TCR CDR3 was subjected to a first round of RT-PCR using the HTBI primer set and the Qiagen OneStep RT-PCR kit. The libraries were constructed in a second round of multiplex PCR and then size-selected and purified. The libraries were sequenced on an Illumina HiSeq2000 using paired-end 100 bp reads. Under the source paper's analysis protocol: SOAPnuke was used to process the raw data, with reads discarded if the reads contained adapters or uncalled bases, had a mean Phred below 15, or lacked an exact constant-primer or identifier match. COPE v1.2.5 was used to merge high-quality paired reads, and clonotypes were defined as unique nucleotide sequences. MiTCR v1.1 was used to align clonotypes to the IMGT TRBV, TRBD and TRBJ reference segments. The analysis included only V-J combinations with a frequency above 0.0001, which together covered 99.2% of the repertoires. The TCS score was defined as F50 (clonal expansion) divided by E x V (chaos), with BLOSUM62-based TCRdist calculated between CDR3 peptides within each V-J. Welch's t-statistics and random forest reduced several hundred V-J features to 13, which were used in a naive Bayes classifier (R e1071). TCRdb reran the public reads through fastp at Q25 and MiXCR, keeping productive beta chains. Identical CDR3 proteins give one entry, which carries the most common genes and DNA. In this record, the V and J calls reflect TCRdb's handling and not the investigators' own analysis. Here the sample has more than 650,000 distinct CDR3 sequences; around 13% occur a single time. The ten largest clones represent 10% of the sample.

The source of this sequence is a woman between 18 and 29 years old with Graves' hyperthyroidism. The specimen was blood. The rearrangement combines TRBV29-1 with TRBJ1-2; TRBD1 matches 8 bases in the middle. The CDR3 is CSVVGTGDFYGYTF. The DNA reads as follows: TGCAGCGTTGTCGGGACAGGAGATTTCTATGGCTACACCTTC.